The subject of this entry is one T cell receptor (beta chain). The sample comes from a study of blood T cell repertoires in COVID-19. On the study more broadly: The samples span acute and convalescent COVID-19 from the United States, Italy and Spain. T cells, B-cell-depleted T cells, or PBMCs supplied cDNA or gDNA.

Original data processing: It was from reference gene primer amplification that nucleated cell counts were estimated. Profiling relied on immunoSEQ multiplex PCR, and the TCRdb table lists in-frame clones only, not all of them. The DNA was the basis for D and trimming; V, J and clone size are from that table. Here the sample spans around 81,000 clones, about 82% being singletons. The sample comprised peripheral blood. The source is a man aged 50-60 years with acute or convalescent COVID-19.

The CDR3 here is CASRRDRNTGELFF. The CDR3 region has the DNA TGTGCCAGCCGCCGGGACAGGAACACCGGGGAGCTGTTTTTT. This sequence joins TRBV27 and TRBJ2-2, with 7 bases lining up with TRBD1. J gave up 1 base and V 8 bases, and 4 bases lay outside the gene matches. Germline CDR1 and CDR2: MNHEY and SMNVEV (reference sequence). The CDR3 totals 14 residues.